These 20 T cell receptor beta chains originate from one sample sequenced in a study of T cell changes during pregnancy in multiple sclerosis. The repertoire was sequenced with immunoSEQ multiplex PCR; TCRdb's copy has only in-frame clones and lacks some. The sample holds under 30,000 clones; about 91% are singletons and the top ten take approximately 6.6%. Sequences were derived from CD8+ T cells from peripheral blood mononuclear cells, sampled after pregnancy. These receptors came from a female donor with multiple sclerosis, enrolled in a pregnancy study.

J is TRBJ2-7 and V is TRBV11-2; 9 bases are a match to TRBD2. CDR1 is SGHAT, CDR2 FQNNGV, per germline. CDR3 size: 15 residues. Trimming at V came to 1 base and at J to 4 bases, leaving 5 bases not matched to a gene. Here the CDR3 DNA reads TGTGCCAGCAGCTTAGGATTAGCGGGAGTGTACGAGCAGTACTTC. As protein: CASSLGLAGVYEQYF.

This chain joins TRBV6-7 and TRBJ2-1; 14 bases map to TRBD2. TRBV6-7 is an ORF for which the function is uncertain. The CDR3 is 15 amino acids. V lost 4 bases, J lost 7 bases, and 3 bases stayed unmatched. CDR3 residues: CASSWRTSGGNEQFF. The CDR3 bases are TGTGCCAGCAGTTGGAGGACTAGCGGGGGGAATGAGCAGTTCTTC.

CDR3 in DNA: TGTGCCAGCAGTTTATCTGGGCAGGGCTCCTACGAGCAGTACTTC. This codes for CASSLSGQGSYEQYF. V and J are TRBV27 and TRBJ2-7; the D gene is possibly TRBD1 (5 bases). The germline gives CDR1 MNHEY, CDR2 SMNVEV (reference sequence). Trimming took 0 bases from V and 0 from J, leaving 9 bases between them. The CDR3 is 15 residues long.

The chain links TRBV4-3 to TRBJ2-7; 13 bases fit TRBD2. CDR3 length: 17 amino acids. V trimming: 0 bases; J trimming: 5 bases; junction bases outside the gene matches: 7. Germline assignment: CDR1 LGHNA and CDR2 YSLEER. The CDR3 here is CASSQDRGLAGVDEQYF. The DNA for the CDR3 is TGCGCCAGCAGCCAAGATAGAGGACTAGCGGGAGTAGACGAGCAGTACTTC.

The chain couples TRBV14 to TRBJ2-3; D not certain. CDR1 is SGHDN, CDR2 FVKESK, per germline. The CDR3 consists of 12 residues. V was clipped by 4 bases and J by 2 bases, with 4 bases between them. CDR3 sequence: CASSPYTDTQYF. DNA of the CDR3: TGTGCCAGCAGCCCTTACACAGATACGCAGTATTTT.

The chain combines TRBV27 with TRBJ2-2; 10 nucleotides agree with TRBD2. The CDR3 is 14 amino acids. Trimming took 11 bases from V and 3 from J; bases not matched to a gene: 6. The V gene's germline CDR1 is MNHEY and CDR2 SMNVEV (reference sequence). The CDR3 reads CAGRTSGYTGELFF. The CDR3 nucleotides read TGTGCCGGTCGGACTAGCGGTTACACCGGGGAGCTGTTTTTT.

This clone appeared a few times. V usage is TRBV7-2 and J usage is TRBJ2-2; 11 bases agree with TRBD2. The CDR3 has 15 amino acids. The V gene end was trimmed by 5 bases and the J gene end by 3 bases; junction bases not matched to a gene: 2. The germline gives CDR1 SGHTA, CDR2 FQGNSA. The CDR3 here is CASSPLAGDTGELFF. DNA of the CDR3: TGTGCCAGCAGCCCACTAGCGGGAGACACCGGGGAGCTGTTTTTT.

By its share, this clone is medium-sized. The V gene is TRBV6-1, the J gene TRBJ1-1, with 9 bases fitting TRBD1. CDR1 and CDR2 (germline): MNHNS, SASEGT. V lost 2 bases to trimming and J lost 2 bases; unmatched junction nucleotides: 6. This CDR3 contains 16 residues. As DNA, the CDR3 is TGTGCCAGCAGTGAAAGTTCGGGACAGGGTAACACTGAAGCTTTCTTT. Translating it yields CASSESSGQGNTEAFF.

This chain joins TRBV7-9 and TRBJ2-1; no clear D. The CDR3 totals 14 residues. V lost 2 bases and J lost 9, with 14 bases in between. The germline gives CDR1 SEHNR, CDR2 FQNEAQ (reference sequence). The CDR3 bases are TGTGCCAGCAGCTTAAGCTTATCCCCCGGTGAGCAGTTCTTC. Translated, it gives CASSLSLSPGEQFF.

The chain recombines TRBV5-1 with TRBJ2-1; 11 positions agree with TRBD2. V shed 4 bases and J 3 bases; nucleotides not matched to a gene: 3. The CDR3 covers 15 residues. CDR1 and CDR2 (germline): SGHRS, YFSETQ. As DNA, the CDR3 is TGCGCCAGCAGCCTGACTAGCGGGGACTACAATGAGCAGTTCTTC. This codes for CASSLTSGDYNEQFF.

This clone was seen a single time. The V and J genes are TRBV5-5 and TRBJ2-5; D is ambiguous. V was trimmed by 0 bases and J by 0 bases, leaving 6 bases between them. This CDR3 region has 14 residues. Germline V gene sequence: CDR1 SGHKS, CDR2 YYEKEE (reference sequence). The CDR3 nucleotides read TGTGCCAGCAGCTTGGGGTCGGACCAAGAGACCCAGTACTTC. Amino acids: CASSLGSDQETQYF.

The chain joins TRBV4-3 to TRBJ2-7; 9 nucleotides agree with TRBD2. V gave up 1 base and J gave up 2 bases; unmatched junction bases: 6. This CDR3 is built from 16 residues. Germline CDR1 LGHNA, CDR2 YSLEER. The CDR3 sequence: CASSQGRTSDPYEQYF. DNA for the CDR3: TGCGCCAGCAGCCAAGGGAGGACTAGCGATCCCTACGAGCAGTACTTC.

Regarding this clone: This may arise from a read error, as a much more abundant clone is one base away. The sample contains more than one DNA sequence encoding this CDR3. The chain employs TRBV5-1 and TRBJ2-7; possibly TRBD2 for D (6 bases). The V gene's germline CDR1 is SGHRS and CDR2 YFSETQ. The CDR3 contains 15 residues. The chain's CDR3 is CASSWRDGSSYEQYF. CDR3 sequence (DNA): TGTGCCAGCAGCTGGAGGGACGGCAGCTCCTACGAGCAGTACTTC.

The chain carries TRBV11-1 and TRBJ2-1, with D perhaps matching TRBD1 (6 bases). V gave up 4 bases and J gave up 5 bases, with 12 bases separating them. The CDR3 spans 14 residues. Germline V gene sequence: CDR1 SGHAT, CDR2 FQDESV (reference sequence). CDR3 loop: CASSSGQWDNEQFF. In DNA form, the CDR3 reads TGTGCCAGCAGCTCCGGACAGTGGGACAATGAGCAGTTCTTC.

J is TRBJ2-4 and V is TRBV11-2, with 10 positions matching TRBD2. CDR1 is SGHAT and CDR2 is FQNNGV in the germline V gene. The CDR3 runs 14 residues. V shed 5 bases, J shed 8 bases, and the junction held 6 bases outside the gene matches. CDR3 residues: CASSGTAGGDIQYF. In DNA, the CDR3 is TGTGCCAGCAGCGGGACAGCGGGGGGGGACATTCAGTACTTC.

The CDR3 DNA reads as TGTGCCAGCAGCTTAGCACAGAACACTGAAGCTTTCTTT. Protein sequence: CASSLAQNTEAFF. The J gene is TRBJ1-1, the V gene TRBV7-9, with D unclear. This CDR3 is built from 13 residues. Germline V lookup: CDR1 SEHNR, CDR2 FQNEAQ (reference sequence). Trimming took 0 bases from V and 1 from J, leaving 3 bases between them.

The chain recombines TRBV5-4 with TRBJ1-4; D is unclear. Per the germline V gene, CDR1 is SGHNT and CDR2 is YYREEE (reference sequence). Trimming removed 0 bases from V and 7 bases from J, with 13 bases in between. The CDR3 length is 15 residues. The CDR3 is CASSLAGARVEKLFF. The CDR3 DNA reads TGTGCCAGCAGCTTGGCGGGAGCCCGGGTTGAAAAACTGTTTTTT.

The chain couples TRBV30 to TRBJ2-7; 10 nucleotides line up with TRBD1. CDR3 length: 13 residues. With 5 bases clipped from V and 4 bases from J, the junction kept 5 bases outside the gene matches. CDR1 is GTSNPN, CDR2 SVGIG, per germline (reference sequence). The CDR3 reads CAWGTGVEYEQYF. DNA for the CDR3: TGTGCCTGGGGGACAGGGGTTGAGTACGAGCAGTACTTC.

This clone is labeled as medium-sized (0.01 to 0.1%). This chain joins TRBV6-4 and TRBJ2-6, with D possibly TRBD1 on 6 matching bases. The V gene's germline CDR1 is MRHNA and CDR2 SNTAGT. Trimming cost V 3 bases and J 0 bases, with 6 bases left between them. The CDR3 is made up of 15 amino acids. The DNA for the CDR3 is TGTGCCAGCAGTGAGGACAGCTCTGGGGCCAACGTCCTGACTTTC. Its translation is CASSEDSSGANVLTF.

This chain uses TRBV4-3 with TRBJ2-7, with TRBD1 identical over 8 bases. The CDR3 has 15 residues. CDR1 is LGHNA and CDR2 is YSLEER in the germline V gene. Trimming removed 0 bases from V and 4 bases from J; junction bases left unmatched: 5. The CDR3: CASSQDPGGSYEQYF. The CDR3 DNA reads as TGCGCCAGCAGCCAAGACCCAGGGGGCTCGTACGAGCAGTACTTC.